The rows below give T cell receptor beta chains drawn from one sample of a study of cytomegalovirus exposure and HLA in healthy donors. Here immunoSEQ multiplex PCR was the method, and the copy in TCRdb shows in-frame clones only, minus some. In the table there are 130,000 to 150,000 clones, roughly 88% of which are singletons. Sequencing used PBMCs. All receptors derive from a woman younger than 35 in good health and CMV-seropositive. CDR3s include the opening cysteine and the closing phenylalanine or tryptophan. D genes are given only for firm matches. Clone size is given for some rows only: seen once, a few or many times, or a class if the clone is expanded.

abundance: -; j_gene: TRBJ1-6; v_gene: TRBV5-1; d_gene: -; len: 16; CDR3aa: CASRSSTGQTHSPLHF; CDR3nt: TGCGCCAGCAGATCCTCGACAGGTCAAACCCATTCACCCCTCCACTTT
abundance: -; j_gene: TRBJ2-1; v_gene: TRBV19; d_gene: -; len: 16; CDR3aa: CASSIMARPIGNEQFF; CDR3nt: TGTGCCAGTAGTATTATGGCCAGGCCCATTGGCAATGAGCAGTTCTTC
abundance: -; j_gene: TRBJ1-5; v_gene: TRBV25-1; d_gene: -; len: 17; CDR3aa: CASRKGLYFFDNQPQHF; CDR3nt: TGTGCCAGCAGAAAGGGACTCTATTTTTTTGACAATCAGCCCCAGCATTTT
abundance: -; j_gene: TRBJ1-6; v_gene: TRBV30; d_gene: -; len: 14; CDR3aa: CAWNMGHLNSPLHF; CDR3nt: TGTGCCTGGAATATGGGACATCTGAATTCACCCCTCCACTTT
abundance: -; j_gene: TRBJ1-1; v_gene: TRBV4-1; d_gene: -; len: 15; CDR3aa: CASSQDTLLRAEAFF; CDR3nt: TGCGCCAGCAGCCAAGACACGTTACTGCGGGCTGAAGCTTTCTTT
abundance: once; j_gene: TRBJ2-6; v_gene: TRBV19; d_gene: TRBD2; len: 18; CDR3aa: CASSIRGAGGTGANVLTF; CDR3nt: TGTGCCAGTAGTATTAGGGGAGCGGGAGGGACTGGGGCCAACGTCCTGACTTTC
abundance: -; j_gene: TRBJ2-7; v_gene: TRBV25-1; d_gene: TRBD1; len: 15; CDR3aa: CASSDRDRGVYEQYF; CDR3nt: TGTGCCAGCAGTGACCGGGACAGGGGGGTTTACGAGCAGTACTTC
abundance: -; j_gene: TRBJ2-7; v_gene: TRBV2; d_gene: TRBD1; len: 13; CDR3aa: CASRQGPPYEQYF; CDR3nt: TGTGCCAGCCGACAGGGGCCACCCTACGAGCAGTACTTC
abundance: -; j_gene: TRBJ2-1; v_gene: TRBV9; d_gene: TRBD2; len: 16; CDR3aa: CASSVGRTSGRDEQFF; CDR3nt: TGTGCCAGCAGCGTAGGGAGGACTAGCGGGAGGGATGAGCAGTTCTTC
abundance: -; j_gene: TRBJ2-1; v_gene: TRBV27; d_gene: TRBD2; len: 16; CDR3aa: CASSLLSGRLNNEQFF; CDR3nt: TGTGCCAGCAGTCTTCTTAGCGGGAGGCTCAACAATGAGCAGTTCTTC
abundance: -; j_gene: TRBJ1-1; v_gene: TRBV7-3; d_gene: -; len: 18; CDR3aa: CASTLLFRQKGMNTEAFF; CDR3nt: TGTGCCAGCACCTTACTCTTCCGACAAAAAGGAATGAACACTGAAGCTTTCTTT
abundance: few; j_gene: TRBJ1-2; v_gene: TRBV5-1; d_gene: -; len: 13; CDR3aa: CASSLDNNYGYTF; CDR3nt: TGCGCCAGCAGCTTGGACAATAACTATGGCTACACCTTC
abundance: once; j_gene: TRBJ1-2; v_gene: TRBV19; d_gene: TRBD1; len: 14; CDR3aa: CASTRDRGFYGYTF; CDR3nt: TGTGCCAGTACCCGGGACAGGGGCTTCTATGGCTACACCTTC
abundance: once; j_gene: TRBJ2-1; v_gene: TRBV7-9; d_gene: -; len: 12; CDR3aa: CASSSPRGEQFF; CDR3nt: TGTGCCAGCAGCTCCCCCCGGGGTGAGCAGTTCTTC
abundance: -; j_gene: TRBJ1-4; v_gene: TRBV7-9; d_gene: TRBD1; len: 16; CDR3aa: CASSHTTGQYFEKLFF; CDR3nt: TGTGCCAGCAGTCATACCACGGGACAGTATTTTGAAAAACTGTTTTTT
abundance: -; j_gene: TRBJ2-6; v_gene: TRBV5-1; d_gene: TRBD2; len: 17; CDR3aa: CASSPGTSRAGANVLTF; CDR3nt: TGCGCCAGCAGCCCCGGGACTAGCAGAGCTGGGGCCAACGTCCTGACTTTC
abundance: -; j_gene: TRBJ2-7; v_gene: TRBV7-2; d_gene: TRBD1; len: 15; CDR3aa: CASSLVGTVTYEQYF; CDR3nt: TGTGCCAGCAGCTTAGTCGGGACAGTCACCTACGAGCAGTACTTC
abundance: -; j_gene: TRBJ1-6; v_gene: TRBV5-1; d_gene: -; len: 16; CDR3aa: CASSIAPPEDNSPLHF; CDR3nt: TGCGCCAGCAGCATCGCCCCCCCGGAGGATAATTCACCCCTCCACTTT
abundance: -; j_gene: TRBJ2-1; v_gene: TRBV7-3; d_gene: -; len: 17; CDR3aa: CASSLKPRAGVENEQFF; CDR3nt: TGTGCCAGCAGCTTAAAGCCCCGGGCAGGGGTGGAGAATGAGCAGTTCTTC
abundance: -; j_gene: TRBJ1-4; v_gene: TRBV14; d_gene: TRBD1; len: 17; CDR3aa: CASSRDRASVEGEKLFF; CDR3nt: TGTGCCAGCAGCCGGGACAGGGCCTCGGTAGAGGGGGAAAAACTGTTTTTT
abundance: -; j_gene: TRBJ2-3; v_gene: TRBV30; d_gene: -; len: 15; CDR3aa: CAWTPGLHPTDTQYF; CDR3nt: TGTGCCTGGACTCCGGGACTCCACCCCACAGATACGCAGTATTTT
abundance: -; j_gene: TRBJ2-3; v_gene: TRBV7-8; d_gene: TRBD2; len: 14; CDR3aa: CASSFSGGEDTQYF; CDR3nt: TGTGCCAGCAGCTTTAGCGGGGGGGAAGATACGCAGTATTTT
abundance: -; j_gene: TRBJ1-4; v_gene: TRBV5-5; d_gene: -; len: 15; CDR3aa: CASSIRGTANEKLFF; CDR3nt: TGTGCCAGCAGCATCCGGGGGACGGCTAATGAAAAACTGTTTTTT
abundance: few; j_gene: TRBJ1-2; v_gene: TRBV28; d_gene: -; len: 13; CDR3aa: CASSPTGVYGYTF; CDR3nt: TGTGCCAGCAGTCCAACAGGAGTTTATGGCTACACCTTC
abundance: -; j_gene: TRBJ2-2; v_gene: TRBV28; d_gene: -; len: 13; CDR3aa: CASRTTGPGELFF; CDR3nt: TGTGCCAGCAGAACTACAGGGCCCGGGGAGCTGTTTTTT
abundance: -; j_gene: TRBJ1-6; v_gene: TRBV2; d_gene: -; len: 12; CDR3aa: CASLERFPHLHF; CDR3nt: TGTGCCAGCCTAGAAAGGTTTCCTCACCTCCACTTT